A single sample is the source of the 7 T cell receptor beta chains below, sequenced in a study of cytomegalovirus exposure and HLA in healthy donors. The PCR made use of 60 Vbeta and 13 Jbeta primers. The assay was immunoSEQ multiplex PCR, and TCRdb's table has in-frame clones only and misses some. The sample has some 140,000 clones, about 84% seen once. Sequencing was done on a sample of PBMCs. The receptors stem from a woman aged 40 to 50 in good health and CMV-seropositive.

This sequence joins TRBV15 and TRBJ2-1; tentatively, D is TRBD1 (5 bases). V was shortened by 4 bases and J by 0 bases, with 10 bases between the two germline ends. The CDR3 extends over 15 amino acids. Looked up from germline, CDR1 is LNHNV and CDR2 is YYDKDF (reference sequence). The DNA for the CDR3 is TGTGCCACCAGCAAGACAGTTAGCTCCTACAATGAGCAGTTCTTC. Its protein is CATSKTVSSYNEQFF.

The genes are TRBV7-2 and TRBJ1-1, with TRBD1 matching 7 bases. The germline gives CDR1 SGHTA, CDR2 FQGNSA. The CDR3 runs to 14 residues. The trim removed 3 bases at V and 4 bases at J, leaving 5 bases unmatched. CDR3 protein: CASSFSQGSTEAFF. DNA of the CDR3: TGTGCCAGCAGCTTCTCACAGGGGAGCACTGAAGCTTTCTTT.

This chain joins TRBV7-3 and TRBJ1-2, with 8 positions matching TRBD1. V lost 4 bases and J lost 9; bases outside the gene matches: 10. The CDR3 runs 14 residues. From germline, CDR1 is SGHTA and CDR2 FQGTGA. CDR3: CASSYAGGFGSYTF. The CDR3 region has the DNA TGTGCCAGCAGCTACGCAGGGGGCTTCGGTAGCTACACCTTC.

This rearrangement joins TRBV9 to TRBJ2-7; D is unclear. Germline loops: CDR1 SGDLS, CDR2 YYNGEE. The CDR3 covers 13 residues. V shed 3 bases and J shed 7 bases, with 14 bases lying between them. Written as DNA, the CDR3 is TGTGCCAGCAGCGATCGTTCTGCCGGGGAGCAGTACTTC. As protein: CASSDRSAGEQYF.

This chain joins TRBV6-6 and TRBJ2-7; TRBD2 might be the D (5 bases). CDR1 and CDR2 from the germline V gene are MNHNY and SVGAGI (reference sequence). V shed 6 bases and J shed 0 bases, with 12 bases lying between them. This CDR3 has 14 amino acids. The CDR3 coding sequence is TGTGCCAGCAGGAGTGAGGGCTCCTCCTACGAGCAGTACTTC. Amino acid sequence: CASRSEGSSYEQYF.

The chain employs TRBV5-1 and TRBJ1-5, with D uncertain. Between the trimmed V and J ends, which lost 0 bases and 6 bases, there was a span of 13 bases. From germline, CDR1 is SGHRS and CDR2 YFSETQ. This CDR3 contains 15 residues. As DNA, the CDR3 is TGCGCCAGCAGCTTGGCGCCAGGTTTTGTTCAGCCCCAGCATTTT. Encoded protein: CASSLAPGFVQPQHF. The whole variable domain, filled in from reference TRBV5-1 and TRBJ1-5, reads KAGVTQTPRYLIKTRGQQVTLSCSPISGHRSVSWYQQTPGQGLQFLFEYFSETQRNKGNFPGRFSGRQFSNSRSEMNVSTLELGDSALYLCASSLAPGFVQPQHFGDGTRLSIL.

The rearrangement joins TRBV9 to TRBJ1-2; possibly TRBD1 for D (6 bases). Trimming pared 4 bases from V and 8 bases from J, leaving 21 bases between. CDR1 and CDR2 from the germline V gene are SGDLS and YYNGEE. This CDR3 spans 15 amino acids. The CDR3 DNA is TGTGCCAGCAGCACACGGGGGGGCTTGGTGGGAGGCTACACCTTC. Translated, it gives CASSTRGGLVGGYTF.